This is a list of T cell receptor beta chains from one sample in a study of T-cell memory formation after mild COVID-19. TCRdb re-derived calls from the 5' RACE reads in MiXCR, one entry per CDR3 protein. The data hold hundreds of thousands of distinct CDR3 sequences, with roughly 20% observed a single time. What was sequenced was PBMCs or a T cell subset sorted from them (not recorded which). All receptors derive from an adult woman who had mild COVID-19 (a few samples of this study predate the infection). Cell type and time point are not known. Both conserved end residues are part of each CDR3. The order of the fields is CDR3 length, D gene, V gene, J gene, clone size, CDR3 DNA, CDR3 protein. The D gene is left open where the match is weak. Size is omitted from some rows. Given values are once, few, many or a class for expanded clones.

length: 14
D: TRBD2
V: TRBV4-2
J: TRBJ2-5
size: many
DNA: TGTGCCAGCAGCCAAGGACTAGCGGGAGAGACCCAGTACTTC
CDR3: CASSQGLAGETQYF

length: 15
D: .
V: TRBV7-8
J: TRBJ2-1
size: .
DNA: TGTGCCAGCAGCCCCTCCCCCGGCGCGTACAATGAGCAGTTCTTC
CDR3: CASSPSPGAYNEQFF

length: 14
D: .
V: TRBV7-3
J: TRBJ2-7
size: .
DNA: TGTGCCAGCAGCTTAACGCCAGGGCACTACGAGCAGTACTTC
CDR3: CASSLTPGHYEQYF

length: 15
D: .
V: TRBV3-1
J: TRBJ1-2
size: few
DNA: TGTGCCAGCAGCCAAGAAAGGAGGGCAGTCTATGGCTACACCTTC
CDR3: CASSQERRAVYGYTF

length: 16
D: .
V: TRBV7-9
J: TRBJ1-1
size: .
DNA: TGTGCCAGCAGCTCCCTCCTGGACGTTTGGGGCACTGAAGCTTTCTTT
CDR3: CASSSLLDVWGTEAFF

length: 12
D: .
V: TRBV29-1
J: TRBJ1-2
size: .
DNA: TGCAGCGGCTACAGTGCTAACTATGGCTACACCTTC
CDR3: CSGYSANYGYTF

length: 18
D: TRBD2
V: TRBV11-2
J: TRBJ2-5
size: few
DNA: TGTGCCAGCAGCTTTCTAGCGGGGGGGCGAGAAGGGCAAGAGACCCAGTACTTC
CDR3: CASSFLAGGREGQETQYF

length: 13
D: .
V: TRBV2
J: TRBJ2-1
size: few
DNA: TGTGCCAGCAGTGATGACCATTATAATGAGCAGTTCTTC
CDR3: CASSDDHYNEQFF

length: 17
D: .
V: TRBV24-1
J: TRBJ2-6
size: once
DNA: TGTGCCACCAGTGATTTTGACGCAGGTGCTGGGGCCAACGTCCTGACTTTC
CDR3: CATSDFDAGAGANVLTF

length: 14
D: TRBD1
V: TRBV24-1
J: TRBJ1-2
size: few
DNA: TGTGCCACCAGTGCCATCGGACAGGCGGGTGGCTACACCTTC
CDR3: CATSAIGQAGGYTF

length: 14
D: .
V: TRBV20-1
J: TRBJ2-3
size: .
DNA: TGCAGTGCCTCCCATGGGGCTAGCACAGATACGCAGTATTTT
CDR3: CSASHGASTDTQYF

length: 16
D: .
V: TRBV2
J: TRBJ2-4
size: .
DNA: TGTGCCAGCAGTGAAGCGCTTCTGAGTACCAAAAACATTCAGTACTTC
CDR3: CASSEALLSTKNIQYF

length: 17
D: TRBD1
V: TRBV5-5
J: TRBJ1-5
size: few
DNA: TGTGCCAGCAGCCCTATGGGAGGGGACAGTAGCAATCAGCCCCAGCATTTT
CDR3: CASSPMGGDSSNQPQHF

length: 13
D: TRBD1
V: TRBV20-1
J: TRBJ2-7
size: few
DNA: TGCAGTGCTTGCGACAGGGTCGTCTACGAGCAGTACTTC
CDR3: CSACDRVVYEQYF

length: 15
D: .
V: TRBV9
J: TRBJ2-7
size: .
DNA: TGTGCCAGCAGCCCCAGGGCCGGACCCCACTACGAGCAGTACTTC
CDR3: CASSPRAGPHYEQYF

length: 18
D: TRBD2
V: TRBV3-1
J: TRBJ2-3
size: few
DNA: TGTGCCAGCAGCCCCGGACTAGCGGGGGTTAACCGTGCAGATACGCAGTATTTT
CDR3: CASSPGLAGVNRADTQYF

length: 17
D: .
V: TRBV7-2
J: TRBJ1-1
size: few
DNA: TGTGCCAGCAGCTTAGCCCGCGTGGGGCCGGCGCACACTGAAGCTTTCTTT
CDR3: CASSLARVGPAHTEAFF

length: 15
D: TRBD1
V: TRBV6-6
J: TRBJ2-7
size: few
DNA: TGTGCCAGCAGTTACTCAAGGACAGGGGGCAACGAGCAGTACTTC
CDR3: CASSYSRTGGNEQYF

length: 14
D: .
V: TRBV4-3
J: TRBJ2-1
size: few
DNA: TGCGCCAGCAGCCAAGCCCGGGCAGTCGATGAGCAGTTCTTC
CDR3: CASSQARAVDEQFF

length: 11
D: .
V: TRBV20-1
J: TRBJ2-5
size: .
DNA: TGCAGTGCTTTGGATAAAGAGACCCAGTACTTC
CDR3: CSALDKETQYF

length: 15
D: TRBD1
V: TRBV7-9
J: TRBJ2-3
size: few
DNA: TGTGCCAGCAGCCAGACAGGGGGACGCACAGATACGCAGTATTTT
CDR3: CASSQTGGRTDTQYF

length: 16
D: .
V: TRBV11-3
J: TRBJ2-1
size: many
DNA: TGTGCCAGCAGCGCCGCCGGGACTTTGTCCTACAATGAGCAGTTCTTC
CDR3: CASSAAGTLSYNEQFF

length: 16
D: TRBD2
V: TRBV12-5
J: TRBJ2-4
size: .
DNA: TGTGCTAGTGCCCTGGGGGGGAGTGGGACCAAAAACATTCAGTACTTC
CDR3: CASALGGSGTKNIQYF

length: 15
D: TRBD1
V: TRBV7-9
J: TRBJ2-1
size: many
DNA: TGTGCCAGCAGCCGGACAGGGGGCCAATACAATGAGCAGTTCTTC
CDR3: CASSRTGGQYNEQFF

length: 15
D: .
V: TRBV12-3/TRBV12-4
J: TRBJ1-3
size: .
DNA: TGTGCCAGCACCCCACCCGGGACACCTGGAAACACCATATATTTT
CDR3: CASTPPGTPGNTIYF

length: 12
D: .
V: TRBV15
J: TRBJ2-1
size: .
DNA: TGTGCCACCGCAAGGTTCCCACGCCGGCAGTTCTTC
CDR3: CATARFPRRQFF

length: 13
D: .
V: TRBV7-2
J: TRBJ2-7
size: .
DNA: TGTGCCAGCAGCTTCCCCGACAGCTACGAGCAGTACTTC
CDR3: CASSFPDSYEQYF

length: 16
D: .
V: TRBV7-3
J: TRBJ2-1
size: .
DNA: TGTGCCAGCAGCTCCCCCGTCGGGACCCGGGGCGATGAGCAGTTCTTC
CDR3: CASSSPVGTRGDEQFF

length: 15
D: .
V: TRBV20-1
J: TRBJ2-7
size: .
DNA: TGCAGTGCTAGGGGCAGCGGTCCTTGGGTCTACGAGCAGTACTTC
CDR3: CSARGSGPWVYEQYF

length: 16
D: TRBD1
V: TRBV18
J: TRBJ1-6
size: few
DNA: TGTGCCAGCTCACCTAAGAAGACAGGGAGTAATTCACCCCTCCACTTT
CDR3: CASSPKKTGSNSPLHF

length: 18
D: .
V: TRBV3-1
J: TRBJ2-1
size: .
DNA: TGTGCCAGCAGCCATTTCGTTCCAAGCGGGCTAGCCTACAATGAGCAGTTCTTC
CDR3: CASSHFVPSGLAYNEQFF

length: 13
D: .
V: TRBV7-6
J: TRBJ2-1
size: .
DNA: TGTGCCAGCAGCATTCTCCTCTACAATGAGCAGTTCTTC
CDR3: CASSILLYNEQFF

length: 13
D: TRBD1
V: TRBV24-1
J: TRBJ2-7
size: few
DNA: TGTGCCACCCAGAGGGACAGGGGTTACGAGCAGTACTTC
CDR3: CATQRDRGYEQYF

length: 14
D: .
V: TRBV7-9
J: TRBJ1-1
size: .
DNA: TGTGCCAGCAGGCGAGACAGTTGGGACACTGAAGCTTTCTTT
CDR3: CASRRDSWDTEAFF

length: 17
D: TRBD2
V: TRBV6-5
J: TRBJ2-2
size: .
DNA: TGTGCCAGCAGTTCACCGTCTAGCGGGAGGGTTTTAGGGGAGCTGTTTTTT
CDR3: CASSSPSSGRVLGELFF

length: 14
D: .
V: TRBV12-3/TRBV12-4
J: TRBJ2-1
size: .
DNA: TGTGCCAGCAGCTCCGGGACACGGTTTGTGGAGCAGTTCTTC
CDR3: CASSSGTRFVEQFF

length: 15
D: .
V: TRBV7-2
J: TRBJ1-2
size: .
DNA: TGTGCCAGCAGCTTAGAGTGGGCGGGGTTCAGTGGCTACACCTTC
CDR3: CASSLEWAGFSGYTF

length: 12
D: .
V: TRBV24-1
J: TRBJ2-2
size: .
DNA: TGTGCCACCAGGGATTTCACCGGGGAGCTGTTTTTT
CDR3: CATRDFTGELFF

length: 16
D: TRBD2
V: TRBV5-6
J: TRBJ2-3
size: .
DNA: TGTGCCAGCAGCTTGGGGGCTAGCGGGCCTGGAGATACGCAGTATTTT
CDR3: CASSLGASGPGDTQYF

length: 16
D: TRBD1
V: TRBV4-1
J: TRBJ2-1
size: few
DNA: TGCGCCAGCAGCCACCCCGGCAGGACAGGGGGGGATGAGCAGTTCTTC
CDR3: CASSHPGRTGGDEQFF

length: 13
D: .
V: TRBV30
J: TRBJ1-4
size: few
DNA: TGTGCCTGGAGTTGGGGGCATGGTGAAAAACTGTTTTTT
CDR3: CAWSWGHGEKLFF

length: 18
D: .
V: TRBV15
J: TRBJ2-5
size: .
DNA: TGTGCCACCAGCAGAGACCAGGTGAAGGCTAACCCCCAGGAGACCCAGTACTTC
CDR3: CATSRDQVKANPQETQYF

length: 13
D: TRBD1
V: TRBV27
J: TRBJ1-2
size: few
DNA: TGTGCCAGCAGTCGCGGACAGGCGGGCGGCTACACCTTC
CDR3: CASSRGQAGGYTF

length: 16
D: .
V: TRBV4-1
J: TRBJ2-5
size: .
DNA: TGCGCCAGCAGCCCACTAGAAGGTGGATACCAAGAGACCCAGTACTTC
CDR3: CASSPLEGGYQETQYF

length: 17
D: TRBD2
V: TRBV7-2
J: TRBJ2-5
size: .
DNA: TGTGCCAGCAGCTTAGCGCCTACTAGCGGGCTTCGGGGTCCCCAGTACTTC
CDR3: CASSLAPTSGLRGPQYF

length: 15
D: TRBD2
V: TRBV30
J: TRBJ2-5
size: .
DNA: TGTGCCTGGAACCGCGGGGGGGCCCGCTTTGAGACCCAGTACTTC
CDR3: CAWNRGGARFETQYF